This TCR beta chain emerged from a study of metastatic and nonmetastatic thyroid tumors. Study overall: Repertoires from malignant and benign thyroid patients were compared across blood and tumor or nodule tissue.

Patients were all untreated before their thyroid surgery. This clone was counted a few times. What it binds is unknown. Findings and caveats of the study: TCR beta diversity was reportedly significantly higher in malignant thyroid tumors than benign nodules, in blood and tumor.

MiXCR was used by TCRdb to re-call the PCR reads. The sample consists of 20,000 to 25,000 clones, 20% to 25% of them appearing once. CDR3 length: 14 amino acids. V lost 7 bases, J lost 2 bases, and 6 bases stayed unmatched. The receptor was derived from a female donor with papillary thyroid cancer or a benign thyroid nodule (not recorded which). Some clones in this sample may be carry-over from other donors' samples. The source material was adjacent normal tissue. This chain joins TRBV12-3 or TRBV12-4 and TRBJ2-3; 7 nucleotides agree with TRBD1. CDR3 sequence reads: CASTRDRNTDTQYF. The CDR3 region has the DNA TGTGCCAGCACCCGGGACAGAAACACAGATACGCAGTATTTT.